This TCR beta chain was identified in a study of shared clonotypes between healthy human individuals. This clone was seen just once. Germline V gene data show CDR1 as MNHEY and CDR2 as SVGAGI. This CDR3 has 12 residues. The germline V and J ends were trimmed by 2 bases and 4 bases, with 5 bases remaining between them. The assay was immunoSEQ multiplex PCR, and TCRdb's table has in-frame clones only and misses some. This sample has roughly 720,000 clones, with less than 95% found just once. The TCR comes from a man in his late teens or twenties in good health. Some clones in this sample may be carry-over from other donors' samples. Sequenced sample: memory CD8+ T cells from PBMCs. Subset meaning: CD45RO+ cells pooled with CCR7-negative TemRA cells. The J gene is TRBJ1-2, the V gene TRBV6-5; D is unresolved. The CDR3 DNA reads TGTGCCAGCAGTTACGATAGCTATGGCTACACCTTC. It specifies CASSYDSYGYTF.